The rows below give T cell receptor beta chains drawn from one sample of a study of blood T cell repertoires in COVID-19. Clones were read by immunoSEQ multiplex PCR, and TCRdb kept only the in-frame ones, dropping some. The table has 150,000 to 200,000 clones, roughly nine tenths seen once. The sequenced sample was peripheral blood. The receptors derive from a woman aged 60-75 years with COVID-19, enrolled during active disease. CDR3s include the opening cysteine and the closing phenylalanine or tryptophan. The D gene is left open where the match is weak. Some rows mark clone size as missing; the rest say once, few, many or name a class of expanded clone.

j_call | d_call | clone_size | v_call | cdr3_aa | cdr3_nt
TRBJ1-1 | . | . | TRBV30 | CAWSVSGGEAFF | TGTGCCTGGAGTGTTTCAGGTGGTGAAGCTTTCTTT
TRBJ2-7 | TRBD2 | few | TRBV6-2/TRBV6-3 | CASSAVAGLSYEQYF | TGTGCCAGCAGCGCTGTAGCGGGCCTCTCCTACGAGCAGTACTTC
TRBJ1-1 | . | few | TRBV6-5 | CASSFIQGRANTEAFF | TGTGCCAGCAGTTTCATCCAGGGAAGAGCGAACACTGAAGCTTTCTTT
TRBJ2-5 | TRBD2 | . | TRBV3-1/TRBV3-2 | CASSEQRESKETQYF | TGTGCCAGCAGCGAACAGCGGGAGAGCAAAGAGACCCAGTACTTC
TRBJ2-7 | TRBD1 | . | TRBV19 | CASSMGQGAWEQYF | TGTGCCAGTAGTATGGGACAGGGGGCCTGGGAGCAGTACTTC
TRBJ2-7 | TRBD1 | few | TRBV28 | CASRETGTGVHEQYF | TGTGCCAGCAGGGAAACCGGGACAGGGGTCCACGAGCAGTACTTC
TRBJ2-1 | TRBD1 | . | TRBV5-6 | CASSRDRGSDEQFF | TGTGCCAGCAGCCGGGACAGGGGTTCCGATGAGCAGTTCTTC
TRBJ1-5 | . | . | TRBV4-1 | CASSKLSGGDQPQHF | TGCGCCAGCAGCAAGCTATCGGGAGGAGATCAGCCCCAGCATTTT
TRBJ1-1 | . | few | TRBV6-6 | CASLRVWNTEAFF | TGTGCCAGCTTACGGGTATGGAACACTGAAGCTTTCTTT
TRBJ2-7 | TRBD1 | . | TRBV18 | CASSRRDRAYEQYF | TGTGCCAGCTCACGCCGGGACAGGGCCTACGAGCAGTACTTC
TRBJ2-2 | TRBD2 | . | TRBV5-4 | CASSLGLADNTGELFF | TGTGCCAGCAGCTTGGGTCTAGCGGACAACACCGGGGAGCTGTTTTTT
TRBJ1-4 | . | . | TRBV28 | CASSLPIGTINEKLFF | TGTGCCAGCAGTTTGCCGATAGGGACAATTAATGAAAAACTGTTTTTT
TRBJ1-4 | . | once | TRBV6-5 | CASSYRTSGEGEKLFF | TGTGCCAGCAGTTACCGGACATCCGGGGAGGGTGAAAAACTGTTTTTT
TRBJ1-3 | . | few | TRBV29-1 | CSSWTGNTIYF | TGCAGCTCCTGGACAGGAAACACCATATATTTT
TRBJ1-2 | . | . | TRBV9 | CASSVGGWGGYTF | TGTGCCAGCAGCGTAGGGGGCTGGGGTGGCTACACCTTC
TRBJ1-5 | TRBD1 | . | TRBV15 | CATSRDLWTGGGQPQHF | TGTGCCACCAGCAGAGATCTATGGACAGGGGGCGGTCAGCCCCAGCATTTT
TRBJ1-1 | TRBD1 | few | TRBV28 | CASRALRQGEGRNTEAFF | TGTGCCAGCAGAGCCCTTAGACAGGGGGAAGGACGGAACACTGAAGCTTTCTTT
TRBJ2-2 | . | . | TRBV19 | CASSIDFNTGELFF | TGTGCCAGTAGTATTGACTTTAACACCGGGGAGCTGTTTTTT
TRBJ2-7 | TRBD1 | . | TRBV29-1 | CSVEADRGDEQYF | TGCAGCGTTGAGGCCGACAGGGGAGACGAGCAGTACTTC
TRBJ2-1 | TRBD2 | once | TRBV6-5 | CASSLQPGGNKEQFF | TGTGCCAGCAGTCTTCAGCCGGGGGGTAACAAAGAGCAGTTCTTC
TRBJ2-1 | TRBD2 | . | TRBV7-9 | CASSLGPGGSSYNEQFF | TGTGCCAGCAGCTTAGGCCCGGGAGGGAGCTCCTACAATGAGCAGTTCTTC
TRBJ1-1 | . | . | TRBV11-2 | CASSLEPGITEAFF | TGTGCCAGCAGCTTAGAGCCAGGGATCACTGAAGCTTTCTTT
TRBJ1-2 | . | . | TRBV5-4 | CASSLERQPGYTF | TGTGCCAGCAGCTTGGAAAGACAGCCGGGCTACACCTTC
TRBJ2-2 | TRBD2 | . | TRBV7-3 | CASSSLAGGGTGELFF | TGTGCCAGCAGCTCACTAGCGGGAGGGGGTACCGGGGAGCTGTTTTTT
TRBJ2-7 | . | . | TRBV4-1 | CASSQDFGSGSYEQYF | TGCGCCAGCAGCCAAGACTTTGGTAGCGGCTCCTACGAGCAGTACTTC
TRBJ2-3 | TRBD2 | . | TRBV7-2 | CASSLVGSGIRYTDTQYF | TGTGCCAGCAGCTTAGTGGGTAGCGGGATACGATACACAGATACGCAGTATTTT
TRBJ2-7 | TRBD2 | . | TRBV11-2 | CASSPKGLAGLSYEQYF | TGTGCCAGCAGCCCTAAGGGACTAGCGGGCCTTTCCTACGAGCAGTACTTC
TRBJ2-2 | TRBD2 | . | TRBV4-3 | CASSLGTSGSTTGELFF | TGCGCCAGCAGCCTCGGGACTAGCGGGTCGACGACCGGGGAGCTGTTTTTT
TRBJ2-7 | . | . | TRBV30 | CAWSRGSPEVHEQYF | TGTGCCTGGAGTCGTGGGTCTCCGGAGGTCCACGAGCAGTACTTC
TRBJ2-1 | . | . | TRBV5-1 | CASSRGAYNEQFF | TGCGCCAGCAGCCGCGGAGCCTACAATGAGCAGTTCTTC
TRBJ1-1 | . | . | TRBV7-2 | CASSLTPKNTEAFF | TGTGCCAGCAGCTTGACTCCCAAAAACACTGAAGCTTTCTTT
TRBJ2-3 | . | . | TRBV5-8 | CASSPAQGTDTQYF | TGTGCCAGCAGCCCAGCTCAGGGCACAGATACGCAGTATTTT
TRBJ1-2 | . | . | TRBV7-9 | CASSLNGETGYTF | TGTGCCAGCAGCTTAAACGGGGAGACTGGCTACACCTTC
TRBJ1-2 | . | . | TRBV7-8 | CASTASGGNYGYTF | TGTGCCAGCACCGCCTCGGGGGGTAACTATGGCTACACCTTC
TRBJ2-1 | . | . | TRBV27 | CASSSITRGRDNEQFF | TGTGCCAGCAGCTCCATCACCAGGGGACGAGACAATGAGCAGTTCTTC
TRBJ2-2 | TRBD2 | . | TRBV11-3 | CASSLRGLGRVNTGELFF | TGTGCCAGCAGCCTTAGAGGGTTGGGGAGGGTGAACACCGGGGAGCTGTTTTTT
TRBJ1-2 | . | few | TRBV4-3 | CASSKDTDYGYTF | TGCGCCAGCAGCAAGGACACGGACTATGGCTACACCTTC
TRBJ1-2 | . | once | TRBV6-2/TRBV6-3 | CASSYSGGRYGYTF | TGTGCCAGCAGTTACTCAGGAGGGAGATATGGCTACACCTTC
TRBJ1-1 | TRBD1 | . | TRBV5-1 | CASSSSGTGFREAFF | TGCGCCAGCAGCTCCTCCGGGACAGGGTTTCGTGAAGCTTTCTTT
TRBJ2-2 | . | . | TRBV6-5 | CASSPIRGTGELFF | TGTGCCAGCAGCCCCATCCGCGGCACCGGGGAGCTGTTTTTT
TRBJ2-3 | . | . | TRBV6-4 | CASSDAGKADTQYF | TGTGCCAGCAGTGATGCGGGGAAGGCAGATACGCAGTATTTT